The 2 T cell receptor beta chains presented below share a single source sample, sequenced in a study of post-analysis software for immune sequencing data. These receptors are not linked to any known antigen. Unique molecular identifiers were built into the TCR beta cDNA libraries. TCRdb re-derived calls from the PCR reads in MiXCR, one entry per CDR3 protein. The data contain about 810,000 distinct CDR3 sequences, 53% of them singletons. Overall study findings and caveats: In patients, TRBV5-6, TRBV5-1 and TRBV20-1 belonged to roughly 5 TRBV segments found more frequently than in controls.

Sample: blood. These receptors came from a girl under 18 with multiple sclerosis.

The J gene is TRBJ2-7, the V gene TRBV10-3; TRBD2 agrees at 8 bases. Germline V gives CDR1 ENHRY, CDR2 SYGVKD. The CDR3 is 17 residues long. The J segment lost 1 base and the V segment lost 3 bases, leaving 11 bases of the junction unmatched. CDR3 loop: CAISDPRRGASSYEQYF. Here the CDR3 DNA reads TGTGCCATCAGTGACCCGAGGCGGGGGGCGTCGTCCTACGAGCAGTACTTC.

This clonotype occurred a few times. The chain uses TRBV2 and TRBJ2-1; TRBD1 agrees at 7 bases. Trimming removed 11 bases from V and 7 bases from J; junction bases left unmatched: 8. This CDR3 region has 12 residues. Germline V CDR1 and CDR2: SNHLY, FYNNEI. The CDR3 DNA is TGTGCCGAGGGGGCAGGGTTGAATGAGCAGTTCTTC. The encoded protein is CAEGAGLNEQFF.